This T cell receptor (beta chain) was captured by sequencing in a study of blood T cell repertoires in COVID-19. Only in-frame clones appear in the TCRdb table, and some are missing; sequencing was by immunoSEQ multiplex PCR. The sample carries around 100,000 clones, around 84% recorded once. This TCR came from a man aged 40-49 years with acute or convalescent COVID-19. The material sequenced was peripheral blood.

CDR3 sequence: CASTATVSLAKYNEQFF. CDR3 coding DNA: TGTGCCAGCACCGCTACGGTCTCGCTAGCGAAATACAATGAGCAGTTCTTC. The chain joins TRBV7-2 to TRBJ2-1; a weak D match, TRBD2 (6 bases). Germline V gene sequence: CDR1 SGHTA, CDR2 FQGNSA. The CDR3 loop spans 17 amino acids. Trimming took 7 bases from V and 4 from J, leaving 23 bases between them. The variable domain in full, with the rest retrieved from reference TRBV7-2 and TRBJ2-1, is GAGVSQSPSNKVTEKGKDVELRCDPISGHTALYWYRQSLGQGLEFLIYFQGNSAPDKSGLPSDRFSAERTGGSVSTLTIQRTQQEDSAVYLCASTATVSLAKYNEQFFGPGTRLTVL.